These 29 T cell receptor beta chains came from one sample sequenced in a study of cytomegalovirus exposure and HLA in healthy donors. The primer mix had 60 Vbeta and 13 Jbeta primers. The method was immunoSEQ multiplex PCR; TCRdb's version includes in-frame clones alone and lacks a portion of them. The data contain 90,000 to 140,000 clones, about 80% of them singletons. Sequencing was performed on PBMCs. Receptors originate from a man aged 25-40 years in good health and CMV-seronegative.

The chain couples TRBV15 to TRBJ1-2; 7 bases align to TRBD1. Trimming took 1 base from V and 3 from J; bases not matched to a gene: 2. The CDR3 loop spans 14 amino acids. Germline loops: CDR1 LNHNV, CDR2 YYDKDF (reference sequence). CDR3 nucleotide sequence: TGTGCCACCAGCAGAGGACAGGGCGACTATGGCTACACCTTC. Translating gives CATSRGQGDYGYTF.

The CDR3 protein is CASSRATNEKLFF. DNA for the CDR3: TGTGCTTCGAGCAGGGCAACTAATGAAAAACTGTTTTTT. The V and J genes are TRBV7-2 and TRBJ1-4; perhaps TRBD1 as D (5 bases). The germline V gene has CDR1 SGHTA and CDR2 FQGNSA. This CDR3 has 13 residues.

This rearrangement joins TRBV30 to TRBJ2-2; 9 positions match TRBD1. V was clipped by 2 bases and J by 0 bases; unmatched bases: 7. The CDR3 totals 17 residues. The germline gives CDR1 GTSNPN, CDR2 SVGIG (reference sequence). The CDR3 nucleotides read TGTGCCTGGAGTCCCGGACAGGGGAAGACGAACACCGGGGAGCTGTTTTTT. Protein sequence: CAWSPGQGKTNTGELFF.

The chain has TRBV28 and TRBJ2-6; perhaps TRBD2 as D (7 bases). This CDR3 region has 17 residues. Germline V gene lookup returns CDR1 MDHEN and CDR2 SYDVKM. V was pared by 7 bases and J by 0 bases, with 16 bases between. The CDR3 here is CASTGGQGISGANVLTF. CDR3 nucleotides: TGTGCCAGCACCGGGGGGCAGGGAATCTCTGGGGCCAACGTCCTGACTTTC.

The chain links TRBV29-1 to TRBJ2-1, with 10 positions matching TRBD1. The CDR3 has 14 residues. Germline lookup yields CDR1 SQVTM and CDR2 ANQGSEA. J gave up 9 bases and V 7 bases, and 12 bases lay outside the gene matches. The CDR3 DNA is TGCAGCGCGGACGGGACAGGGGCTAAGGGTGAGCAGTTCTTC. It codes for CSADGTGAKGEQFF.

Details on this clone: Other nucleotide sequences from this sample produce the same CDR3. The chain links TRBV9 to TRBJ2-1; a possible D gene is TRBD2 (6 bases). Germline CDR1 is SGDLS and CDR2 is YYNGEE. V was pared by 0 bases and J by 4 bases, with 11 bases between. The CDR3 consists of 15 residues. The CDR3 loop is CASSVGGGGYNEQFF. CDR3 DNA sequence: TGTGCCAGCAGCGTAGGGGGAGGTGGTTACAATGAGCAGTTCTTC.

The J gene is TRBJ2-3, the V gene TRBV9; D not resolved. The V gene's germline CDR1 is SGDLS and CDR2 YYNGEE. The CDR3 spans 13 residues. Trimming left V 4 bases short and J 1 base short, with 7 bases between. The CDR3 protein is CASSRRGTDTQYF. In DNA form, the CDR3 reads TGTGCCAGCAGCCGCCGGGGCACAGATACGCAGTATTTT.

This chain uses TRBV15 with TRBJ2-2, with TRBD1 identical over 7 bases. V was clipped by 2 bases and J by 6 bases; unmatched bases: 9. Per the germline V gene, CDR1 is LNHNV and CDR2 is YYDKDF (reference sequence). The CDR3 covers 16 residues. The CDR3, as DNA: TGTGCCACCAGCAGACCGTGGACAGGATTCGCCGGGGAGCTGTTTTTT. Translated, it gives CATSRPWTGFAGELFF.

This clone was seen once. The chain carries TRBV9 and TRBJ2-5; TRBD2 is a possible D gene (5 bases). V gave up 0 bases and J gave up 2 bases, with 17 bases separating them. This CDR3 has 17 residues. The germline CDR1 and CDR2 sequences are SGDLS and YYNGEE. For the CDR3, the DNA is TGTGCCAGCAGCGTAGGGGCTTCTAACGAGGGTCAAGAGACCCAGTACTTC. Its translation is CASSVGASNEGQETQYF.

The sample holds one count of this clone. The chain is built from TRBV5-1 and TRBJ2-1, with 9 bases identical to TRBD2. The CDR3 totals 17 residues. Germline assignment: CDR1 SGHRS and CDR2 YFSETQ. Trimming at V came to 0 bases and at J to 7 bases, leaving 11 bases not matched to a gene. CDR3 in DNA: TGCGCCAGCAGCTTGGCAGGCGGGAGGGCTTTCGTGAATGAGCAGTTCTTC. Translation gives CASSLAGGRAFVNEQFF.

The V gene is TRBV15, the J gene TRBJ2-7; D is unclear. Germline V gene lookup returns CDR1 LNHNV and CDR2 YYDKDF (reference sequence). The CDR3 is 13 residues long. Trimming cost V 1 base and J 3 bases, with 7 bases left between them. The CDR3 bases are TGTGCCACCAGCAGAGTAGTCAACTACGAGCAGTACTTC. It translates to CATSRVVNYEQYF.

This chain's CDR3 is CASSVTGTGNYGYTF. CDR3 coding DNA: TGTGCCAGCAGTGTAACCGGGACAGGGAACTATGGCTACACCTTC. The chain joins TRBV25-1 to TRBJ1-2, with TRBD1 matching over 9 bases. This CDR3 region has 15 residues. Trimming cost V 4 bases and J 2 bases; bases outside gene matches: 5. The germline gives CDR1 MGHDK, CDR2 SYGVNS.

The CDR3: CASSIDQGVNTEAFF. As DNA, the CDR3 is TGTGCCAGCAGTATAGACCAGGGGGTGAACACTGAAGCTTTCTTT. This chain joins TRBV6-6 and TRBJ1-1; 7 nucleotides agree with TRBD1. The CDR3 has 15 residues. Trimming took 5 bases from V and 0 from J; bases not matched to a gene: 6. Germline loops: CDR1 MNHNY, CDR2 SVGAGI (reference sequence).

The CDR3 spells CAWSSGGPYNEQFF. The CDR3 nucleotides are TGTGCCTGGAGTAGCGGGGGGCCCTACAATGAGCAGTTCTTC. The chain carries TRBV30 and TRBJ2-1; 9 positions agree with TRBD2. CDR1 is GTSNPN and CDR2 is SVGIG in the germline V gene (reference sequence). The junction had 1 base not matched to a gene; V was cut back by 2 bases and J by 2 bases. The CDR3 sequence is 14 residues long.

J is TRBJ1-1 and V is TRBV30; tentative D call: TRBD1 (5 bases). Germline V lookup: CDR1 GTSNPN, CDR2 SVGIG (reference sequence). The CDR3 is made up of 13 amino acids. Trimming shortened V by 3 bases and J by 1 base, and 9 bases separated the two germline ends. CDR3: CAWSRTGNTEAFF. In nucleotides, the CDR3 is TGTGCCTGGAGCCGAACAGGGAACACTGAAGCTTTCTTT.

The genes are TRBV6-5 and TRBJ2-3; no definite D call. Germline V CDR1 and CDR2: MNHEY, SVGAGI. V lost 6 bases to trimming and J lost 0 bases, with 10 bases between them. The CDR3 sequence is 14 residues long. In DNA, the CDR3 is TGTGCCAGCAGATATAGTGCTAGCACAGATACGCAGTATTTT. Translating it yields CASRYSASTDTQYF.

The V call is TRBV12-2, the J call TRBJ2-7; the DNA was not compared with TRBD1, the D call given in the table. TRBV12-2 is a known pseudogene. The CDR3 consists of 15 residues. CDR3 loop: CASRYGQGAFSEQYF. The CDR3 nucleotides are TGTGCAAGTCGCTACGGACAGGGGGCGTTCTCCGAGCAGTACTTC.

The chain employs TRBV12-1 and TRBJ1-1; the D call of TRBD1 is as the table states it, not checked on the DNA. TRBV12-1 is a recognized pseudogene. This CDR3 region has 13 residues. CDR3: CASSSGQQTEAFF. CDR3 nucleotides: TGTGCCAGCAGCTCCGGACAGCAAACTGAAGCTTTCTTT.

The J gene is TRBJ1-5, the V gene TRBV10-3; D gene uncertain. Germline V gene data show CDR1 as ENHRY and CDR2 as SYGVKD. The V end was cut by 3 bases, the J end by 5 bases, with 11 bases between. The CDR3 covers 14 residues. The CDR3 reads CAISDSGAHQPQHF. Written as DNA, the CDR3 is TGTGCCATCAGTGATTCGGGTGCCCATCAGCCCCAGCATTTT.

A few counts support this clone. The CDR3 coding sequence is TGTGCCAGAAGCCACCCAGCGGGAGGGCGGGGTACGCAGTATTTT. Translation: CARSHPAGGRGTQYF. The chain uses TRBV5-3 and TRBJ2-3; 10 bases are shared with TRBD2. TRBV5-3 is classed as an ORF, of uncertain function. This CDR3 contains 15 residues. V was clipped by 4 bases and J by 8 bases; unmatched bases: 10.

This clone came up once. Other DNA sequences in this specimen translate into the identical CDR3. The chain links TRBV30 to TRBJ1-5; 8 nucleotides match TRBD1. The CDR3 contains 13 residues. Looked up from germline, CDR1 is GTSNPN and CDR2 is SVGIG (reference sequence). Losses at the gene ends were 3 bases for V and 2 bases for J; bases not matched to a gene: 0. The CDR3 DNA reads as TGTGCCTGGAGGACAGGGGGCAATCAGCCCCAGCATTTT. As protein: CAWRTGGNQPQHF.

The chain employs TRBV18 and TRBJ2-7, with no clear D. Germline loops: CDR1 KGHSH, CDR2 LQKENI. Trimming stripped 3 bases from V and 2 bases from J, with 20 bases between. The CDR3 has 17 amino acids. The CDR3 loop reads CASSPIAHGSTTYEQYF. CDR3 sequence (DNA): TGTGCCAGCTCACCCATCGCCCATGGTAGTACTACCTACGAGCAGTACTTC.

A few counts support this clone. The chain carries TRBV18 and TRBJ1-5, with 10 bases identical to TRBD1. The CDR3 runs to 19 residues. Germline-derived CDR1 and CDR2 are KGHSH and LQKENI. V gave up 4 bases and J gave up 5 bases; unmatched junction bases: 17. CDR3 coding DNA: TGTGCCAGCTCACTATACGGACAGGGGGTTGGAAGTACATATCAGCCCCAGCATTTT. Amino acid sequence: CASSLYGQGVGSTYQPQHF.

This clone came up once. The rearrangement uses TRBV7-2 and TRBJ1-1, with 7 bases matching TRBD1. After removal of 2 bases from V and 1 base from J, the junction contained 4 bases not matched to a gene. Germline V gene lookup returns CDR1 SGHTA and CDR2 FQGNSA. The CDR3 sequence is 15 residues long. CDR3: CASSLSRTGNTEAFF. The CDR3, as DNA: TGTGCCAGCAGCTTATCCCGGACAGGGAACACTGAAGCTTTCTTT. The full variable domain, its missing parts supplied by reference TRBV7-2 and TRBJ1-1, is GAGVSQSPSNKVTEKGKDVELRCDPISGHTALYWYRQSLGQGLEFLIYFQGNSAPDKSGLPSDRFSAERTGGSVSTLTIQRTQQEDSAVYLCASSLSRTGNTEAFFGQGTRLTVV.

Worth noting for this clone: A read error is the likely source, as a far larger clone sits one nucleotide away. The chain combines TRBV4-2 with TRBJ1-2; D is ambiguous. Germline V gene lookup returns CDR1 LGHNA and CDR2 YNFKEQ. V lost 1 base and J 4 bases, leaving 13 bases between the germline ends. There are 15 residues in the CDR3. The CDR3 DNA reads TGTGCCAGCAGCCAAGTGTCTGGGTCGGGCTATGGCTACACCTTC. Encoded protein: CASSQVSGSGYGYTF.

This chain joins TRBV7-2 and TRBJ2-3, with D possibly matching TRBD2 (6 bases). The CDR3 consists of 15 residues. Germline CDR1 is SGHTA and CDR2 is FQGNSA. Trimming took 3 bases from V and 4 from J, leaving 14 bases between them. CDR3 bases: TGTGCCAGCAGCTTCTCTCAGGCGGGATCAGATACGCAGTATTTT. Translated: CASSFSQAGSDTQYF.

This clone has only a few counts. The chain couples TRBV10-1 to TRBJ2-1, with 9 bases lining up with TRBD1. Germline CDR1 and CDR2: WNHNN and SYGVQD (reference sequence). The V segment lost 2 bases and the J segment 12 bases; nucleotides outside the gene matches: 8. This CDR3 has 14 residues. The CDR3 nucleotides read TGCGCCAGCAGTGAGCGGACAGGGGAGAGTTGGCAGTTCTTC. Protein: CASSERTGESWQFF.

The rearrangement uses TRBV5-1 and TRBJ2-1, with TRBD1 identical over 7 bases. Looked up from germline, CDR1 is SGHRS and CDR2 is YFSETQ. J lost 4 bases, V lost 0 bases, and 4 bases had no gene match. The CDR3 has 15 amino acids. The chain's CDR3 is CASSLVTGLYNEQFF. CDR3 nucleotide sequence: TGCGCCAGCAGCTTGGTGACAGGGCTTTACAATGAGCAGTTCTTC.

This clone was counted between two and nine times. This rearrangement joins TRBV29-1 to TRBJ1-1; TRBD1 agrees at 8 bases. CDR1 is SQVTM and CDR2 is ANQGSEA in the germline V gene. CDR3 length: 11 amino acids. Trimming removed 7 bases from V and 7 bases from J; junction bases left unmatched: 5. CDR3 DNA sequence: TGCAGCGGGGACAGGAAGGGTGAAGCTTTCTTT. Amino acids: CSGDRKGEAFF.